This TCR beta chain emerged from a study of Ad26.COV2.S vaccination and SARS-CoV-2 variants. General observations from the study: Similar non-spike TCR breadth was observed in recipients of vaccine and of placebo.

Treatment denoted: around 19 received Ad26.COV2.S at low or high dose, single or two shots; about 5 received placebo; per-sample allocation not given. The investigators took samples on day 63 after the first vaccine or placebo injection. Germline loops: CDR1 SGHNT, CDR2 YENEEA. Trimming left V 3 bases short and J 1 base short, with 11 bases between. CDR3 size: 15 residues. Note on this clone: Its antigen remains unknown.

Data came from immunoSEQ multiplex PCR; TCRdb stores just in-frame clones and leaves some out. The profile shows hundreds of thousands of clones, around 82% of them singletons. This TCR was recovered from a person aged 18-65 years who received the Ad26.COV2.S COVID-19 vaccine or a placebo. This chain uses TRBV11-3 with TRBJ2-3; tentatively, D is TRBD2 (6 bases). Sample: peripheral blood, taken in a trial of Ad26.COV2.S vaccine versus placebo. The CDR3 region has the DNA TGTGCCAGCAGCTTTGGAGGGTTCGGCACAGATACGCAGTATTTT. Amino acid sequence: CASSFGGFGTDTQYF. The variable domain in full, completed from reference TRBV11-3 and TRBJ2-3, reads EAGVVQSPRYKIIEKKQPVAFWCNPISGHNTLYWYLQNLGQGPELLIRYENEEAVDDSQLPKDRFSAERLKGVDSTLKIQPAELGDSAVYLCASSFGGFGTDTQYFGPGTRLTVL.